This record covers a single T cell receptor beta chain. The antigen is unknown. This CDR3 has 14 amino acids. V gave up 6 bases and J gave up 1 base, with 9 bases separating them. Germline V gives CDR1 MNHNS, CDR2 SASEGT. This record comes from a study of vaccination and CD4 T cells after COVID-19. Treatment described: roughly ten-day PBMC culture with coronavirus spike peptide pools or control peptides (ViraFEST assay). The study, taken as a whole, reports: Convalescent patients gained a median approximately 88% of their reactive clones only post-vaccination.

Sequencing of cultured CD4+ T cell DNA used the Oncomine TCR Beta short-read assay. TCRdb itself ran the PCR reads through MiXCR, one entry per CDR3 protein. In the table there are roughly 16,000 distinct CDR3 sequences, less than 75% of which are singletons. The TCR sequence derives from a human donor who had recovered from COVID-19. Sequencing was performed on CD4+ T cells from blood, cultured in vitro. V usage is TRBV6-1 and J usage is TRBJ2-2, with D possibly TRBD1 on 6 matching bases. CDR3 DNA: TGTGCCAGCAGCGCGACAGGGAACACCGGGGAGCTGTTTTTT. Protein sequence: CASSATGNTGELFF.